What follows are 8 T cell receptor beta chains derived from one specimen sequenced in a study of cytomegalovirus exposure and HLA in healthy donors. A multiplex PCR was run with 60 Vbeta primers and 13 Jbeta primers. Sequencing used immunoSEQ multiplex PCR; TCRdb keeps in-frame clones, though not all of them. The data show under 200,000 clones, with roughly 80% seen just once and less than 0.85% held by the top ten. The sample comprised PBMCs. These receptors all stem from a woman younger than 35 in good health and CMV-seronegative.

A note on this clone: The same CDR3 arises from other DNA sequences in this sample as well. The J gene is TRBJ2-3, the V gene TRBV7-2, with D tentatively TRBD1 (5 bases). CDR1 SGHTA and CDR2 FQGNSA come from the germline V gene. V was clipped by 0 bases and J by 1 base, with 5 bases between them. The length of the CDR3 is 14 residues. The CDR3 reads CASSLAGGTDTQYF. The CDR3 nucleotides are TGTGCCAGCAGCTTAGCAGGGGGCACAGATACGCAGTATTTT.

The chain has TRBV28 and TRBJ1-5; no clear D. Germline V lookup: CDR1 MDHEN, CDR2 SYDVKM. V gave up 3 bases and J gave up 6 bases, with 15 bases separating them. The CDR3 extends over 15 amino acids. The CDR3, as DNA: TGTGCCAGCAGTTTGGGCCCGCGTAACGGTCAGCCCCAGCATTTT. Protein product: CASSLGPRNGQPQHF.

The table lists this clone with a count of one. V and J are TRBV6-6 and TRBJ2-2; 12 bases agree with TRBD2. With 4 bases clipped from V and 5 bases from J, the junction kept 5 bases outside the gene matches. CDR3 length: 16 residues. Germline V gene data show CDR1 as MNHNY and CDR2 as SVGAGI (reference sequence). The CDR3 loop reads CASSSLAGGPTGELFF. The CDR3 region has the DNA TGTGCCAGCAGTTCCCTAGCGGGAGGGCCGACCGGGGAGCTGTTTTTT.

The V and J genes are TRBV18 and TRBJ2-7; D possibly corresponds to TRBD2 (6 bases). Deletions cut 3 bases from V and 6 bases from J, with 9 bases between. The CDR3 sequence is 12 residues long. The V gene's germline CDR1 is KGHSH and CDR2 LQKENI. The CDR3 DNA reads TGTGCCAGCTCACCCCAGGAGGGCGAGCAGTACTTC. Encoded protein: CASSPQEGEQYF.

On this clone itself: In the same sample, other DNA sequences code for this CDR3. The chain links TRBV9 to TRBJ2-2, with 7 bases identical to TRBD2. The CDR3 runs 15 residues. Unmatched junction bases numbered 0, after V lost 0 bases and J lost 1 base. The germline gives CDR1 SGDLS, CDR2 YYNGEE. The DNA of the CDR3 is TGTGCCAGCAGCGTAGGGGGGGGGAACACCGGGGAGCTGTTTTTT. It yields the protein CASSVGGGNTGELFF. The full variable domain, its missing parts supplied by reference TRBV9 and TRBJ2-2, is DSGVTQTPKHLITATGQRVTLRCSPRSGDLSVYWYQQSLDQGLQFLIQYYNGEERAKGNILERFSAQQFPDLHSELNLSSLELGDSALYFCASSVGGGNTGELFFGEGSRLTVL.

V gene TRBV5-1 combines with J gene TRBJ2-7; 7 bases fit TRBD1. Unmatched junction bases numbered 7, after V lost 4 bases and J lost 3 bases. This CDR3 comprises 14 residues. CDR1 is SGHRS, CDR2 YFSETQ, per germline. CDR3 nucleotides: TGCGCCAGCAGCCCGGGGACAGTGCTCTACGAGCAGTACTTC. It codes for CASSPGTVLYEQYF.

The chain recombines TRBV5-1 with TRBJ2-5; perhaps TRBD1 as D (6 bases). The CDR3 contains 15 residues. Germline V CDR1 and CDR2: SGHRS, YFSETQ. Trimming stripped 5 bases from V and 1 base from J, with 15 bases between. The CDR3 here is CASRLSTGPQETQYF. CDR3 coding DNA: TGCGCCAGCAGATTGTCAACAGGGCCCCAAGAGACCCAGTACTTC.

This rearrangement joins TRBV11-2 to TRBJ1-1; tentatively, D is TRBD1 (5 bases). The CDR3 runs 17 residues. The V and J ends lost 0 bases and 2 bases respectively, with 16 bases between them. Germline values: CDR1 SGHAT, CDR2 FQNNGV. The CDR3 region has the DNA TGTGCCAGCAGCTTAGATTTGGGCGGCAGGGAAAACACTGAAGCTTTCTTT. It specifies CASSLDLGGRENTEAFF.